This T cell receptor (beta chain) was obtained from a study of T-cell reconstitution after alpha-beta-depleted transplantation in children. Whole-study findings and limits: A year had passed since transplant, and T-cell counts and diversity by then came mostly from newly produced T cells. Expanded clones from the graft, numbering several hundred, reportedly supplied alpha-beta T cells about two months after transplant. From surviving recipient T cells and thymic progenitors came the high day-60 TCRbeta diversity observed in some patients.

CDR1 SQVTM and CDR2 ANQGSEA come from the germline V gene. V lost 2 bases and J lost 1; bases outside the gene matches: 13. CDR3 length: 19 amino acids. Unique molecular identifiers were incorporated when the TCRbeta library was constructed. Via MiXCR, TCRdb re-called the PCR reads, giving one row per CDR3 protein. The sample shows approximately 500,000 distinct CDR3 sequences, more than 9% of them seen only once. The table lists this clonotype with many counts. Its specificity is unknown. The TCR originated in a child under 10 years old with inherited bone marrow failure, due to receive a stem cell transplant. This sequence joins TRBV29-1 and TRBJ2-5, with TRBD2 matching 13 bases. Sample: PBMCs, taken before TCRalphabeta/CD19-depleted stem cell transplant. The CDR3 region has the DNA TGCAGCGTTGAACTCTCGGGACTAGCGGGACCTGGTTCCCAAGAGACCCAGTACTTC. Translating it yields CSVELSGLAGPGSQETQYF.